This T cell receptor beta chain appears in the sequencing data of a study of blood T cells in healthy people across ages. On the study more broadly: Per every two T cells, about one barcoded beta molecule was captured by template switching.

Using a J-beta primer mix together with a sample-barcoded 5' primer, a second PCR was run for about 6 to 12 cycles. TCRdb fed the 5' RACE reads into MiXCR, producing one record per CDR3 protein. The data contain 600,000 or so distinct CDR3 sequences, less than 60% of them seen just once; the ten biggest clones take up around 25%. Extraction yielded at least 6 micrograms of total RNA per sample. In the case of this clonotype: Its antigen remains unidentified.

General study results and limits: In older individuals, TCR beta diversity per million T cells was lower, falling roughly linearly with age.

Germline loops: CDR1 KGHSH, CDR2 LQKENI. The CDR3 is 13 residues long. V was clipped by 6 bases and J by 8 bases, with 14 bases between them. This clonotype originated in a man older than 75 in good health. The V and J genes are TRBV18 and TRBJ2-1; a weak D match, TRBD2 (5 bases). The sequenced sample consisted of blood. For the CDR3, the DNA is TGTGCCAGCTCTACCGGGGTTGGGGATGAGCAGTTCTTC. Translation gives CASSTGVGDEQFF.